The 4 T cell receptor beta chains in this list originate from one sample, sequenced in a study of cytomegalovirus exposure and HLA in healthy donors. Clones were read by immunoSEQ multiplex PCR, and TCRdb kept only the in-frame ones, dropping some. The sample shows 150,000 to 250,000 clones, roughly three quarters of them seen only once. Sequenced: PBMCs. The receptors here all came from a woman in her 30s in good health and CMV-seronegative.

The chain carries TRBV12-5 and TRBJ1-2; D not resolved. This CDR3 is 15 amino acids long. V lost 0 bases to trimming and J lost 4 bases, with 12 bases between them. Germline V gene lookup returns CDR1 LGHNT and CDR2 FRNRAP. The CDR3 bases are TGTGCTAGTGGTTTGGTACTGGGCAACTCCTATGGCTACACCTTC. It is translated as CASGLVLGNSYGYTF.

The CDR3 DNA follows: TGTGCCAGCAAGGATTTGAGGGTTCCAGATACGCAGTATTTT. Protein: CASKDLRVPDTQYF. The chain uses TRBV6-5 and TRBJ2-3; tentatively, D is TRBD2 (5 bases). The germline V gene encodes CDR1 MNHEY and CDR2 SVGAGI. The CDR3 has 14 amino acids. Trimming removed 7 bases at V and 4 bases at J, with 15 bases between.

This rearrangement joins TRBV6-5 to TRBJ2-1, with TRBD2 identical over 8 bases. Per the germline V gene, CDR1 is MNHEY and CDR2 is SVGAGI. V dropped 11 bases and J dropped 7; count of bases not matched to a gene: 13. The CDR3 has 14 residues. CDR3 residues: CASSTGSGGNEQFF. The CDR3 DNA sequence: TGTGCCTCTTCCACGGGGTCGGGAGGGAATGAGCAGTTCTTC.

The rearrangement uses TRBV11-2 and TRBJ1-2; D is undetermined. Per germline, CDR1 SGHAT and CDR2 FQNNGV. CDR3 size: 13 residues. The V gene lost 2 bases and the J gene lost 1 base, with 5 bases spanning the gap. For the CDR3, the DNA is TGTGCCAGCAGCTTATACAGTAACTATGGCTACACCTTC. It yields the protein CASSLYSNYGYTF.